The clone carrying this T cell receptor (beta chain) was seen at least ten times. Its antigen is unidentified. The data originate from a study of glioma-infiltrating T cells. TCR alpha and beta CDR3 regions were amplified from RNA using iRepertoire nested multiplex PCR. TCRdb used MiXCR to reprocess the multiplex PCR reads, holding one entry per CDR3 protein. The profile shows 95,000 to 150,000 distinct CDR3 sequences, around 23% of them singletons. Study-wide results and limits: Gliomas, especially low-grade, showed above-expected tissue-blood divergence; non-neoplastic patients showed below. CDR3 overlap between tissue and blood was very small.

The TCR originated in a human donor with low-grade glioma or glioblastoma, undergoing nonglioma brain surgery, or in good health (not recorded which). The specimen was glioma tissue, nonneoplastic brain tissue, or PBMCs (not recorded which).

The CDR3 sequence is CASSFDRMNEQYF. CDR3 DNA: TGTGCCAGCAGTTTTGACAGAATGAACGAGCAGTACTTC. The chain uses TRBV27 and TRBJ2-7; tentative D call: TRBD1 (5 bases). This CDR3 has 13 amino acids. V lost 3 bases and J 5 bases, leaving 11 bases between the germline ends. Germline CDR1 and CDR2: MNHEY and SMNVEV (reference sequence).